The present T cell receptor (beta chain) was sequenced within a study of T cell changes during pregnancy in multiple sclerosis. Produced via immunoSEQ multiplex PCR; TCRdb's table is partial and in-frame only. The repertoire has about 38,000 clones, 88% of them found once; the top ten carry around 7.3%. The germline CDR1 and CDR2 sequences are MNHEY and SMNVEV (reference sequence). The CDR3 is 14 amino acids. V was cut by 4 bases and J by 4 bases, with 11 bases left in between. This receptor was taken from a female donor with multiple sclerosis, enrolled in a pregnancy study. The V call is TRBV27, the J call TRBJ1-5, with a weak D call TRBD1 (5 bases). This specimen consisted of CD8+ T cells from peripheral blood mononuclear cells, obtained in the third trimester of pregnancy. DNA of the CDR3: TGTGCCAGCAGTTCGGACCAGGGAAATCAGCCCCAGCATTTT. It translates to CASSSDQGNQPQHF.